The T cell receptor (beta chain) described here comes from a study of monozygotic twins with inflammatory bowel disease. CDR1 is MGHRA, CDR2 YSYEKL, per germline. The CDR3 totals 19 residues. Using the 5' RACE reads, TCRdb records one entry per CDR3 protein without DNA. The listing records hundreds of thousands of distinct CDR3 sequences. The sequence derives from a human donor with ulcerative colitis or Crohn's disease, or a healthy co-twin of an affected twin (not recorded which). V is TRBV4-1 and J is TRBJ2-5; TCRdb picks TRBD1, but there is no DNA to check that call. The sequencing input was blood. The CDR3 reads CASSHKPVGRQGGQETQYF.